The 30 T cell receptor beta chains reported below all come from one sample, sequenced in a study of neurological immune-mediated disorders. Via MiXCR, TCRdb re-called the 5' RACE reads, giving one row per CDR3 protein. The data contain about 65,000 distinct CDR3 sequences, about 4% of them seen just once; the ten biggest clones take up 2.5% to 3%. What was sequenced was PBMCs. These receptors all stem from a man over 45 with multiple sclerosis.

This clonotype has a count of ten or more. The chain links TRBV2 to TRBJ1-6; a possible D gene is TRBD1 (6 bases). The CDR3 is 14 amino acids. Germline V gene data show CDR1 as SNHLY and CDR2 as FYNNEI. The V gene lost 8 bases and the J gene lost 9 bases, with 17 bases spanning the gap. The DNA of the CDR3 is TGTGCCAGCGGCACTTCAGGGGAACGTTCACCCCTCCACTTT. Amino acids: CASGTSGERSPLHF. The variable domain in full, completed from reference TRBV2 and TRBJ1-6, reads EPEVTQTPSHQVTQMGQEVILRCVPISNHLYFYWYRQILGQKVEFLVSFYNNEISEKSEIFDDQFSVERPDGSNFTLKIRSTKLEDSAMYFCASGTSGERSPLHFGNGTRLTVT.

This clonotype was detected many times. The V call is TRBV6-5, the J call TRBJ2-1; 12 nucleotides line up with TRBD2. Germline V gene sequence: CDR1 MNHEY, CDR2 SVGAGI. With 10 bases clipped from V and 13 bases from J, the junction kept 5 bases outside the gene matches. The CDR3 runs 11 residues. The CDR3 sequence: CATSGGAGQFF. CDR3 bases: TGTGCCACTAGCGGGGGGGCCGGTCAGTTCTTC.

The table lists this clonotype with a count of one. The chain recombines TRBV11-2 with TRBJ2-3; D gene unclear. The CDR3 sequence is 15 residues long. Germline values: CDR1 SGHAT, CDR2 FQNNGV. V shed 5 bases and J shed 0 bases, with 12 bases lying between them. The CDR3 DNA follows: TGTGCCAGCAGCGCCAGCTTTTCTAGCACAGATACGCAGTATTTT. Encoded protein: CASSASFSSTDTQYF.

Ten or more counts support this clonotype. The rearrangement joins TRBV9 to TRBJ2-5; tentatively, D is TRBD1 (6 bases). The germline V gene encodes CDR1 SGDLS and CDR2 YYNGEE. With 7 bases removed from V and 3 bases from J, the gap between germline ends came to 16 bases. The CDR3 is made up of 14 amino acids. The CDR3 loop is CASSPSRGKETQYF. As DNA, the CDR3 is TGTGCCAGCTCGCCAAGTAGGGGGAAAGAGACCCAGTACTTC.

Ten or more counts support this clonotype. The chain links TRBV6-6 to TRBJ1-1; the D is unclear. V lost 10 bases to trimming and J lost 0 bases, with 12 bases between them. Per germline, CDR1 MNHNY and CDR2 SVGAGI (reference sequence). The CDR3 length is 13 residues. As DNA, the CDR3 is TGTGCCACTCACCCCGGAGTGAACACTGAAGCTTTCTTT. Translation gives CATHPGVNTEAFF.

In this sample, this clonotype turned up many times. This chain connects TRBV12-3 or TRBV12-4 to TRBJ2-3; maybe TRBD2 (6 bases). Trimming shortened V by 7 bases and J by 6 bases, and 14 bases separated the two germline ends. The length of the CDR3 is 13 residues. Written as DNA, the CDR3 is TGTGCCAGCACGGAGGGGCTCGGCGATACGCAGTATTTT. Its translation is CASTEGLGDTQYF.

There are many counts of this clonotype. This sequence joins TRBV20-1 and TRBJ2-5; D could derive from TRBD1 or TRBD2 (6 bases each). The V gene lost 5 bases and the J gene lost 9 bases, with 13 bases spanning the gap. Germline CDR1 and CDR2: DFQATT and SNEGSKA (reference sequence). The length of the CDR3 is 11 residues. As DNA, the CDR3 is TGCAGTGCTGCGGTGGGGGGCCCCCAGTACTTC. Amino acid sequence: CSAAVGGPQYF.

The chain employs TRBV11-2 and TRBJ2-7; 7 bases map to TRBD1. J was trimmed by 3 bases and V by 6 bases; bases with no gene match: 11. Germline CDR1 is SGHAT and CDR2 is FQNNGV. There are 15 residues in the CDR3. The CDR3 sequence: CASSFDREYYYEQYF. The CDR3 nucleotides read TGTGCCAGCAGTTTTGACAGGGAGTATTACTACGAGCAGTACTTC.

This clonotype was detected ten times or more. The chain carries TRBV20-1 and TRBJ2-3; TRBD2 matches 12 bases. Losses at the gene ends were 5 bases for V and 1 base for J; bases not matched to a gene: 7. Germline CDR1 and CDR2: DFQATT and SNEGSKA (reference sequence). This CDR3 is built from 16 residues. This CDR3 reads CSALSPSGGGTDTQYF. The CDR3 DNA follows: TGCAGTGCTCTATCCCCTAGCGGGGGGGGCACAGATACGCAGTATTTT.

This clonotype was observed at least ten times. The chain uses TRBV18 and TRBJ1-1, with a possible D match to TRBD1 (5 bases). CDR1 and CDR2 (germline): KGHSH, LQKENI. CDR3 length equals 15 residues. V dropped 5 bases and J dropped 1 base, with 14 bases sitting between them. The DNA for the CDR3 is TGTGCCAGCTCATCGCAGGGTCTGGGGAACACTGAAGCTTTCTTT. It encodes CASSSQGLGNTEAFF.

This clonotype occurred many times. The V call is TRBV12-3 or TRBV12-4, the J call TRBJ2-3; TRBD2 might be the D (6 bases). Trimming took off 2 bases at V and 4 bases at J, with 16 bases between the two ends. The CDR3 is 16 residues long. This CDR3 reads CASSLKGASVADTQYF. The CDR3 DNA reads as TGTGCCAGCAGTTTAAAGGGAGCTAGCGTGGCAGATACGCAGTATTTT.

This clonotype was picked up many times. This chain uses TRBV12-3 or TRBV12-4 with TRBJ1-1; 7 bases are a match to TRBD1. The CDR3 is 16 residues long. Trimming took 6 bases from V and 0 from J; bases not matched to a gene: 10. The CDR3 loop is CASSHTGTEMNTEAFF. The CDR3 DNA follows: TGTGCCAGCAGCCACACCGGGACAGAGATGAACACTGAAGCTTTCTTT.

This clonotype was recorded at least ten times. CDR3 sequence reads: CASSLSQGSTDTQYF. CDR3 bases: TGTGCCAGCAGCTTGTCCCAGGGGAGCACAGATACGCAGTATTTT. The chain links TRBV5-6 to TRBJ2-3, with a tentative D call TRBD1 (6 bases). V was shortened by 1 base and J by 0 bases, with 9 bases between the two germline ends. Germline CDR1 and CDR2: SGHDT and YYEEEE. The length of the CDR3 is 15 residues.

Ten or more counts support this clonotype. The chain carries TRBV5-6 and TRBJ2-7, with D unresolved. V lost 1 base, J lost 1 base, and 6 bases lay in between. This CDR3 comprises 13 residues. Germline lookup yields CDR1 SGHDT and CDR2 YYEEEE. For the CDR3, the DNA is TGTGCCAGCAGCTTGTCGCAGTCCTACGAGCAGTACTTC. Its protein is CASSLSQSYEQYF.

This clonotype was counted many times. The chain uses TRBV10-2 and TRBJ2-3; 8 nucleotides align to TRBD2. With V trimmed by 11 bases and J by 2 bases, 9 bases remained unmatched. CDR3 length: 14 residues. Germline V gene sequence: CDR1 WSHSY, CDR2 SAAADI. CDR3: CAVSRGGLTDTQYF. CDR3 DNA sequence: TGCGCCGTATCACGGGGGGGCCTCACAGATACGCAGTATTTT.

At least ten counts were recorded for this clonotype. The chain employs TRBV13 and TRBJ2-3; D unresolved. Per the germline V gene, CDR1 is PRHDT and CDR2 is FYEKMQ (reference sequence). CDR3 length equals 13 residues. The V and J ends lost 5 bases and 6 bases respectively, with 12 bases between them. This CDR3 reads CASSPFASDTQYF. In nucleotides, the CDR3 is TGTGCCAGCAGCCCATTCGCCTCGGATACGCAGTATTTT.

Ten or more counts support this clonotype. J is TRBJ1-5 and V is TRBV5-1; D is possibly TRBD1 (5 bases). The ends were cut back, 0 bases at V and 5 bases at J, with 6 bases in the middle. Germline lookup yields CDR1 SGHRS and CDR2 YFSETQ. The CDR3 runs to 13 residues. The CDR3 spells CASSLEQDQPQHF. Here the CDR3 DNA reads TGCGCCAGCAGCTTGGAACAGGATCAGCCCCAGCATTTT.

Many counts were recorded for this clonotype. The rearrangement joins TRBV29-1 to TRBJ1-2; 9 bases map to TRBD1. Germline CDR1 is SQVTM and CDR2 is ANQGSEA. There are 12 residues in the CDR3. J gave up 5 bases and V 4 bases, and 2 bases lay outside the gene matches. The DNA of the CDR3 is TGCAGCGTTGCCGGGACAGGGTATGGCTACACCTTC. Translation: CSVAGTGYGYTF. The full variable domain, rest sourced from reference TRBV29-1 and TRBJ1-2, is SAVISQKPSRDICQRGTSLTIQCQVDSQVTMMFWYRQQPGQSLTLIATANQGSEATYESGFVIDKFPISRPNLTFSTLTVSNMSPEDSSIYLCSVAGTGYGYTFGSGTRLTVV.

The table lists this clonotype with many counts. The rearrangement uses TRBV6-2 or TRBV6-3 and TRBJ2-5; D is tentatively TRBD1 or TRBD2 (5 bases each). Germline V gene lookup returns CDR1 MNHEY and CDR2 SVGEGT. The CDR3 runs to 17 residues. V was trimmed by 2 bases and J by 1 base, leaving 17 bases between them. CDR3 region: CASSYELRGPGQETQYF. The CDR3 region has the DNA TGTGCCAGCAGTTACGAGTTGAGGGGACCAGGCCAAGAGACCCAGTACTTC.

At least ten counts were recorded for this clonotype. The chain combines TRBV7-9 with TRBJ1-2, with D perhaps matching TRBD1 (5 bases). Germline assignment: CDR1 SEHNR and CDR2 FQNEAQ (reference sequence). V was trimmed by 4 bases and J by 7 bases, leaving 16 bases between them. The CDR3 has 14 residues. This CDR3 reads CASSSGGGAGGYTF. The CDR3, as DNA: TGTGCCAGCAGCTCCGGGGGTGGGGCTGGTGGCTACACCTTC.

This clonotype occurred many times. The V and J genes are TRBV7-9 and TRBJ2-1, with 13 positions matching TRBD2. The CDR3 spans 15 residues. Trimming removed 3 bases from V and 4 bases from J; junction bases left unmatched: 0. The germline V gene has CDR1 SEHNR and CDR2 FQNEAQ (reference sequence). The CDR3 is CASSLGLAGYNEQFF. The DNA for the CDR3 is TGTGCCAGCAGCTTGGGACTAGCGGGGTACAATGAGCAGTTCTTC.

In this sample, this clonotype turned up many times. V gene TRBV6-6 combines with J gene TRBJ1-5; 7 nucleotides align to TRBD1. Germline CDR1 MNHNY, CDR2 SVGAGI (reference sequence). V dropped 0 bases and J dropped 5; count of bases not matched to a gene: 7. The CDR3 loop spans 16 amino acids. This chain's CDR3 is CASSYSIAGGYQPQHF. The CDR3 DNA reads TGTGCCAGCAGTTACTCGATTGCAGGGGGATATCAGCCCCAGCATTTT.

The table lists this clonotype with many counts. J is TRBJ2-2 and V is TRBV11-2; D might be TRBD1 (5 bases). Germline lookup yields CDR1 SGHAT and CDR2 FQNNGV. CDR3 size: 16 residues. V was pared by 5 bases and J by 3 bases, with 16 bases between. The CDR3 is CASSASAPGHTGELFF. DNA of the CDR3: TGTGCCAGCAGCGCAAGTGCACCAGGGCACACCGGGGAGCTGTTTTTT.

At least ten counts were recorded for this clonotype. V and J are TRBV5-1 and TRBJ1-2; D call uncertain. The V end lost 1 base, the J end lost 5 bases, and 12 bases lay between the germline ends. This CDR3 comprises 14 residues. Germline V lookup: CDR1 SGHRS, CDR2 YFSETQ. The CDR3 is CASSLSLQVYGYTF. DNA of the CDR3: TGCGCCAGCAGCTTGTCGTTGCAGGTTTATGGCTACACCTTC.

This clonotype was observed a handful of times. Given a much more abundant clone one base away, this may be a read error. The V gene is TRBV20-1, the J gene TRBJ2-2, with D uncertain. Trimming pared 5 bases from V and 5 bases from J, leaving 9 bases between. CDR1 DFQATT and CDR2 SNEGSKA come from the germline V gene (reference sequence). This CDR3 has 12 amino acids. Here the CDR3 reads CSALKYTGELFF. Written as DNA, the CDR3 is TGCAGTGCTTTAAAATATACCGGGGAGCTGTTTTTT.

This clonotype was recorded at least ten times. This sequence joins TRBV12-3 or TRBV12-4 and TRBJ1-1; D remains unclear. The CDR3 sequence is 13 residues long. V lost 6 bases to trimming and J lost 1 base, with 9 bases between them. The CDR3, as DNA: TGTGCCAGCAGGCGGACGGGGAACACTGAAGCTTTCTTT. Encoded protein: CASRRTGNTEAFF.

At least ten counts were recorded for this clonotype. The chain employs TRBV29-1 and TRBJ2-5; D tentatively fits TRBD1 or TRBD2 (5 bases each). Germline CDR1 reads SQVTM; CDR2 reads ANQGSEA. The V and J ends lost 3 bases and 6 bases respectively, with 14 bases between them. This CDR3 has 13 amino acids. CDR3 bases: TGCAGCGTTGATTTGGGACCTCGGAAGACCCAGTACTTC. Amino acids: CSVDLGPRKTQYF.

There are many counts of this clonotype. A junction boundary mismatches the germline segment, possibly from a read error. The chain uses TRBV6-5 and TRBJ1-3; D unclear. Germline loops: CDR1 MNHEY, CDR2 SVGAGI. The CDR3 spans 11 residues. The CDR3 bases are TGTGCCAGCAGAGAGGCAGCCATCCGGGTTTTT. Translation: CASREAAIRVF.

This clonotype was counted many times. The V and J genes are TRBV6-6 and TRBJ1-1; maybe TRBD1 (5 bases). The V end was cut by 6 bases, the J end by 7 bases, with 12 bases between. Germline lookup yields CDR1 MNHNY and CDR2 SVGAGI (reference sequence). The CDR3 is 12 residues long. The CDR3 loop is CASSLPGLEAFF. The CDR3 DNA follows: TGTGCCAGCAGCTTACCGGGACTTGAAGCTTTCTTT.

The rearrangement joins TRBV18 to TRBJ2-7, with 9 bases lining up with TRBD1. Germline lookup yields CDR1 KGHSH and CDR2 LQKENI. J was trimmed by 4 bases and V by 3 bases; bases with no gene match: 7. CDR3 length: 15 residues. CDR3 in amino acids: CASSPGTGPQYEQYF. The CDR3 DNA sequence: TGTGCCAGCTCACCCGGGACAGGGCCTCAATACGAGCAGTACTTC.